Below, one T cell receptor beta chain is given with its context. The target antigen is unknown. The sample comes from a study of cytomegalovirus exposure and HLA in healthy donors. Points from the study as a whole: Versus the approximately 720-donor mean, an Asian-associated ancestry cluster reportedly showed fewer N-insertions in a later analysis. Owing to their indistinguishability, certain V segments, notably TRBV6-2 and TRBV6-3, were excluded. Analysis was performed later, and it showed HLA-associated TCR beta chains to be more clonally expanded than equally common others.

PCR involved 60 Vbeta and 13 Jbeta primers. Data came from immunoSEQ multiplex PCR; TCRdb stores just in-frame clones and leaves some out. The sample consists of about 130,000 clones, over 60% of them appearing once. Missing from this donor's record is the CMV serostatus. This CDR3 is built from 13 residues. The V gene's germline CDR1 is GTSNPN and CDR2 SVGIG (reference sequence). The J segment lost 7 bases and the V segment lost 3 bases, leaving 3 bases of the junction unmatched. This TCR derives from a human donor in good health. The genes are TRBV30 and TRBJ1-5; TRBD1 matches at 10 bases. The specimen sequenced was PBMCs. CDR3 sequence: CAWSPTGGQPQHF. CDR3 in DNA: TGTGCCTGGAGCCCGACAGGGGGCCAGCCCCAGCATTTT.